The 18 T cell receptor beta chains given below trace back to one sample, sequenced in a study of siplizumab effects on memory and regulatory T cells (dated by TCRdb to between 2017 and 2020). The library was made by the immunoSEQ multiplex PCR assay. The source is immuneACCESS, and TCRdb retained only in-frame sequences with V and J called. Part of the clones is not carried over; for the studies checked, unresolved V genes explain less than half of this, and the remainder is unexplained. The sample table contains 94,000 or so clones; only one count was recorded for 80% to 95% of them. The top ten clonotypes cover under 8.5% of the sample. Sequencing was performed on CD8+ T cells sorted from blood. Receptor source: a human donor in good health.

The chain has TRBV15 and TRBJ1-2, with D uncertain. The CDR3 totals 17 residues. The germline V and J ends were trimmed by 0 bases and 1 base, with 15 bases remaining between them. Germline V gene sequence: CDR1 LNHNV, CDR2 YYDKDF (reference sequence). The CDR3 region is CATSRDTVQPYNYGYTF. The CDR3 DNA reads TGTGCCACCAGCAGAGACACCGTACAGCCTTATAACTATGGCTACACCTTC.

In nucleotides, the CDR3 is TGTGCCAGCAGCTTAGGGACAGGAGGCGGGCTGTTCTTC. This sequence encodes CASSLGTGGGLFF. The chain carries TRBV7-9 and TRBJ2-1; 7 positions agree with TRBD1. Germline CDR1 and CDR2: SEHNR and FQNEAQ (reference sequence). This CDR3 is built from 13 residues. V lost 1 base, J lost 15 bases, and 9 bases stayed unmatched. Full variable domain (missing parts from reference TRBV7-9 and TRBJ2-1): DTGVSQNPRHKITKRGQNVTFRCDPISEHNRLYWYRQTLGQGPEFLTYFQNEAQLEKSRLLSDRFSAERPKGSFSTLEIQRTEQGDSAMYLCASSLGTGGGLFFGPGTRLTVL.

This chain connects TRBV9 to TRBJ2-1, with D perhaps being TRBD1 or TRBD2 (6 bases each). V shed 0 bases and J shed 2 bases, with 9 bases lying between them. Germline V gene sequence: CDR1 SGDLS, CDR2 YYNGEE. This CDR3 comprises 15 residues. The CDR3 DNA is TGTGCCAGCAGCGTAGAGGGGGAGGCCTACAATGAGCAGTTCTTC. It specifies CASSVEGEAYNEQFF.

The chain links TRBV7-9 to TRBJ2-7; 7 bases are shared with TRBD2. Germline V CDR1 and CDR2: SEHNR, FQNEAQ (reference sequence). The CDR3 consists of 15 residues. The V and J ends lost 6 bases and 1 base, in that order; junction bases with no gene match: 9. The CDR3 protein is CASSFGLAVSYEQYF. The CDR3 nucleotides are TGTGCCAGCAGTTTTGGGCTAGCGGTTTCCTACGAGCAGTACTTC. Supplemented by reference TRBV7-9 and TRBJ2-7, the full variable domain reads DTGVSQNPRHKITKRGQNVTFRCDPISEHNRLYWYRQTLGQGPEFLTYFQNEAQLEKSRLLSDRFSAERPKGSFSTLEIQRTEQGDSAMYLCASSFGLAVSYEQYFGPGTRLTVT.

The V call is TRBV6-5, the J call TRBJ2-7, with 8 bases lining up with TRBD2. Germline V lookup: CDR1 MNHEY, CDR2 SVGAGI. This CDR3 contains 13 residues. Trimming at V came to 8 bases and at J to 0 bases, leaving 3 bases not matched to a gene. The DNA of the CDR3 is TGTGCCAGCCGGGGGGGGCCCTCCTACGAGCAGTACTTC. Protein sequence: CASRGGPSYEQYF.

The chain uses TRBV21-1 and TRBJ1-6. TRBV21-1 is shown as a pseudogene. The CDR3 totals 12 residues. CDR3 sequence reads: CASRAVNSPLHF. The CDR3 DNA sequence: TGTGCCAGCAGAGCAGTAAATTCACCCCTCCACTTT.

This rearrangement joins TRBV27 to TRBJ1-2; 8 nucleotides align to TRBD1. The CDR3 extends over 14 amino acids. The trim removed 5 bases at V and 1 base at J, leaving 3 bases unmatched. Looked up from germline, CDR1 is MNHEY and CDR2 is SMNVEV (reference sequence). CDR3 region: CASSPQGVNYGYTF. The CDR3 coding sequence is TGTGCCAGCAGTCCACAGGGGGTTAACTATGGCTACACCTTC.

CDR3 coding DNA: TGTGCCAGCAGTCCCTTCCGCGGAGGAGAGACCCAGTACTTC. Translation: CASSPFRGGETQYF. V and J are TRBV6-5 and TRBJ2-5; D may be TRBD2 (5 bases). Germline V gene lookup returns CDR1 MNHEY and CDR2 SVGAGI. The CDR3 has 14 amino acids. The V and J ends lost 5 bases and 4 bases respectively, with 14 bases between them.

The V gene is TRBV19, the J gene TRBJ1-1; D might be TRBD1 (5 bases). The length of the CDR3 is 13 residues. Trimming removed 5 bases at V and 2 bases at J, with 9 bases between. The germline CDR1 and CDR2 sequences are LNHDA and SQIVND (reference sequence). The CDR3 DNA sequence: TGTGCCAGTAGTGTGGGACTTAACACTGAAGCTTTCTTT. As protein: CASSVGLNTEAFF.

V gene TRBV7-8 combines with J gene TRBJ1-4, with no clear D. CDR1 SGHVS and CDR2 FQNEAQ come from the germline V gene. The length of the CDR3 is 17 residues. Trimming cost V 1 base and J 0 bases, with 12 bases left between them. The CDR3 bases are TGTGCCAGCAGCTTAGAGACGACACTGACAACTAATGAAAAACTGTTTTTT. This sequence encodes CASSLETTLTTNEKLFF.

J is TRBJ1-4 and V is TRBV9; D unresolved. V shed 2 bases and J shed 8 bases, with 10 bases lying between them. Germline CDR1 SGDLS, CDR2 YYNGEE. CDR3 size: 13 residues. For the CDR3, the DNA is TGTGCCAGCAGCGTTAGTGGGAACGAAAAACTGTTTTTT. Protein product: CASSVSGNEKLFF.

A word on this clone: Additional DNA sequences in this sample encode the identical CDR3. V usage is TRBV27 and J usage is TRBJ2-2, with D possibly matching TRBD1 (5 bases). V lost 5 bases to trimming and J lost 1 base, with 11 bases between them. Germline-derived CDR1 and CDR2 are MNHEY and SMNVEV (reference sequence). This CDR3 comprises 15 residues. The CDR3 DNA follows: TGTGCCAGCAGTCTGGACACCTGGAACACCGGGGAGCTGTTTTTT. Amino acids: CASSLDTWNTGELFF.

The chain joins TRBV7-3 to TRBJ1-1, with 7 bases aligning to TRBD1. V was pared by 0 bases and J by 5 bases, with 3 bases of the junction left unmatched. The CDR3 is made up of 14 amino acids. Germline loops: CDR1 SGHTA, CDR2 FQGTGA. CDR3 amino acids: CASSLTGRGTEAFF. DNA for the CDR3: TGTGCCAGCAGCTTAACTGGCAGGGGGACTGAAGCTTTCTTT.

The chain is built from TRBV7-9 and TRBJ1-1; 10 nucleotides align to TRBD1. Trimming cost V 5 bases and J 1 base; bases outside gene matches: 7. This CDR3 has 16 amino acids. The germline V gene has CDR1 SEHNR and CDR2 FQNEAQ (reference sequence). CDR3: CASSLHWDRGNTEAFF. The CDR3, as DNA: TGTGCCAGCAGCCTACATTGGGACAGGGGGAACACTGAAGCTTTCTTT.

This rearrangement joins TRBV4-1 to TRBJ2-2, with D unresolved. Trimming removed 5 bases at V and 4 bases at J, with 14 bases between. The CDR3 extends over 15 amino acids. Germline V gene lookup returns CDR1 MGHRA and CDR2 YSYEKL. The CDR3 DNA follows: TGCGCCAGCAGCGGCCGCGGAGTTGGCACCGGGGAGCTGTTTTTT. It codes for CASSGRGVGTGELFF.

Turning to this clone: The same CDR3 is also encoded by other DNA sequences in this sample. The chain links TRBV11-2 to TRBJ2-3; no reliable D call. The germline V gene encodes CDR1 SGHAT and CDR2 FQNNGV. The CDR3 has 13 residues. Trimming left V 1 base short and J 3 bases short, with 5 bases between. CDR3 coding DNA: TGTGCCAGCAGCTTAGGTGGAACAGATACGCAGTATTTT. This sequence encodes CASSLGGTDTQYF. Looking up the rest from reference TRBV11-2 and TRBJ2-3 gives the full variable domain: EAGVAQSPRYKIIEKRQSVAFWCNPISGHATLYWYQQILGQGPKLLIQFQNNGVVDDSQLPKDRFSAERLKGVDSTLKIQPAKLEDSAVYLCASSLGGTDTQYFGPGTRLTVL.

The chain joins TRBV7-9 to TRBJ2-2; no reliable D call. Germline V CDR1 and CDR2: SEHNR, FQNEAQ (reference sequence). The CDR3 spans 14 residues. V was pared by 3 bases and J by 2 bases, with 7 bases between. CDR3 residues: CASSLTLNTGELFF. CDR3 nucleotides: TGTGCCAGCAGCTTGACACTAAACACCGGGGAGCTGTTTTTT. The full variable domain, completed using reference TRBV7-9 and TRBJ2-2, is DTGVSQNPRHKITKRGQNVTFRCDPISEHNRLYWYRQTLGQGPEFLTYFQNEAQLEKSRLLSDRFSAERPKGSFSTLEIQRTEQGDSAMYLCASSLTLNTGELFFGEGSRLTVL.

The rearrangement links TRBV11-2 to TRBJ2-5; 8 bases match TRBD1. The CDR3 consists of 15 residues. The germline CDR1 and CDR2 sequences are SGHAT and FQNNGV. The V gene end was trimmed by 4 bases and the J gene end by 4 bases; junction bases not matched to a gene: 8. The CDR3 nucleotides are TGTGCCAGCAGCTCGGCAGGGGGCTTCCGAGAGACCCAGTACTTC. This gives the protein CASSSAGGFRETQYF.